The clone carrying this TCR beta chain was counted between two and nine times. Its specificity is unknown. This CDR3 is 16 amino acids long. Germline values: CDR1 SNHLY, CDR2 FYNNEI. V shed 2 bases, J shed 4 bases, and the junction held 2 bases outside the gene matches. These data belong to a study of vaccination effects on CD4 cells after COVID-19. Culture proceeded for roughly ten days, and CD4+ T cells were then isolated. A half-medium replacement with IL-2 medium was carried out on days 3 and 7. General study findings and limits: The study got few convalescent patients and did not collect any early post-infection timepoints.

Assay: immunoSEQ multiplex PCR; the TCRdb copy retains only in-frame clones and omits some. The sample shows roughly 64,000 clones, approximately 78% of them seen only once. The chain has TRBV2 and TRBJ2-1; 13 positions match TRBD2. This receptor was taken from a human donor who had a prior SARS-CoV-2 infection. Material: CD4+ T cells from PBMCs cultured without peptide, obtained before COVID-19 vaccination. The CDR3 here is CASSEQGLAGYNEQFF. In nucleotides, the CDR3 is TGTGCCAGCAGTGAACAGGGACTAGCGGGGTACAATGAGCAGTTCTTC.